This TCR beta chain was identified in a study of blood T cell repertoires in COVID-19. Study overall: Some COVID-19 samples were acute and others convalescent; all came from the United States, Italy and Spain. PBMCs, B-cell-depleted T cells, or T cells were the source of the cDNA or gDNA that made up the material.

In the study's own analysis: How many nucleated cells were present was estimated from reference gene primer amplification. Measured with immunoSEQ multiplex PCR; TCRdb has only the in-frame clones, and not every one. The DNA gave D and trimming, while V, J and clone size come from that table. Here the sample spans approximately 69,000 clones, around 78% being singletons. Material for sequencing was peripheral blood. The clonotype was recovered from an elderly woman with acute or convalescent COVID-19.

CDR3 amino acids: CASSLYTPTGNTEAFF. In nucleotides, the CDR3 is TGTGCCAGCTCACTGTATACCCCGACAGGGAACACTGAAGCTTTCTTT. This sequence joins TRBV18 and TRBJ1-1; D is perhaps TRBD1 (6 bases). Germline CDR1 is KGHSH and CDR2 is LQKENI. V was cut by 4 bases and J by 1 base, with 16 bases left in between. This CDR3 contains 16 residues.